This T cell receptor beta chain originates from a study of OX40 agonist ivuxolimab in advanced cancers. Across the study: Antecedent anti-PD-1, anti-PD-L1 or anti-CTLA-4 therapy was permissible, with 30% to 50% having received some. Three partial responders included one hepatocellular carcinoma patient and two cutaneous melanoma patients.

Study observations and caveats: Among the lowest peripheral clonal expansion occurred in 0.1-3.0 mg/kg partial responders.

Sampling of blood occurred at baseline, cycle 4 day 1, and cycle 7 day 1. Repertoires were generated with immunoSEQ multiplex PCR, while TCRdb's copy carries only in-frame clones and drops some. This table has more than 50,000 clones, 85% appearing once. Comments on this clone: Antigen specificity is unknown.

Trimming removed 8 bases from V and 6 bases from J, with 11 bases in between. There are 12 residues in the CDR3. Germline V gene data show CDR1 as ENHRY and CDR2 as SYGVKD. The chain combines TRBV10-3 with TRBJ1-5, with a weak D call TRBD1 (5 bases). The sequence derives from an adult with an advanced solid tumor such as melanoma, head and neck, liver or kidney cancer. This specimen consisted of CD4+ or CD8+ T cells sorted from blood, obtained in a trial of the OX40 agonist ivuxolimab. In nucleotides, the CDR3 is TGTGCCATCTGGGACGGCACTCAGCCCCAGCATTTT. Amino acid sequence: CAIWDGTQPQHF.